This T cell receptor beta chain was observed in a study of cytomegalovirus exposure and HLA in healthy donors. There are 15 residues in the CDR3. Germline V gives CDR1 MNHNS, CDR2 SASEGT. J lost 4 bases, V lost 2 bases, and 5 bases had no gene match. This clone was seen more than once but under ten times. Its antigen is not identified. Use of 60 Vbeta and 13 Jbeta primers characterized the PCR. Clones were sequenced by immunoSEQ multiplex PCR, and TCRdb holds only the in-frame ones, with some missing. The sample contains about 110,000 clones, 12% of which appear only once. Study-wide results and limits: With later analysis, a missense DCLRE1C variant became linked to TCR beta V- and J-gene trimming.

The rearrangement joins TRBV6-1 to TRBJ2-1; 7 positions agree with TRBD1. Source material: PBMCs. The sequence came from a man between 35 and 55 years old in good health and CMV-seropositive. The DNA for the CDR3 is TGTGCCAGCAGTGAACTACAGGGGCCTTACAATGAGCAGTTCTTC. As protein: CASSELQGPYNEQFF.